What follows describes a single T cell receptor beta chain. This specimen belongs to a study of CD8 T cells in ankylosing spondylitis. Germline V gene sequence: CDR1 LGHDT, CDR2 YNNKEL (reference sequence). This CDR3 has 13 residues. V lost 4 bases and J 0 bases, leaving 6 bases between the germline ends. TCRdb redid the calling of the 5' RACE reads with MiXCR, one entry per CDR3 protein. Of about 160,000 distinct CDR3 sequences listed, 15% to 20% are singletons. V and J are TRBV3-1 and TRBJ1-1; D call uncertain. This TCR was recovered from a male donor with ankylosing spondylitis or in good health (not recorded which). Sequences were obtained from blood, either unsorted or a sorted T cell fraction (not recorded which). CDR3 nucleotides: TGTGCCAGCAGCCCGACATTGAACACTGAAGCTTTCTTT. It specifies CASSPTLNTEAFF.